Sequencing of this T cell receptor beta chain was carried out in a study of metastatic and nonmetastatic thyroid tumors. By share, this clone ranks as medium-sized. Its antigen is currently unknown. TCRdb re-analyzed the PCR reads through MiXCR. The sample holds some 13,000 clones, under 35% seen once. The CDR3 is 15 residues long. Deletions cut 0 bases from V and 3 bases from J, with 11 bases between. Germline-derived CDR1 and CDR2 are MNHEY and SMNVEV (reference sequence). Study-wide findings and caveats: Compared with benign nodules, malignant thyroid tumors were reported to have significantly higher TCR beta diversity in both blood and tumor.

All patients reached thyroid surgery having received no treatment beforehand. The rearrangement links TRBV27 to TRBJ1-1; D call uncertain. This clonotype was obtained from a female donor with papillary thyroid cancer or a benign thyroid nodule (not recorded which). Some clones in this sample may be carry-over from other donors' samples. The specimen sequenced was tumor tissue. The CDR3 sequence: CASSLSEGADTEAFF. Here the CDR3 DNA reads TGTGCCAGCAGTTTATCGGAGGGAGCGGACACTGAAGCTTTCTTT.